The next 5 T cell receptor beta chains were all read from a single sample in a study of T-cell reconstitution after alpha-beta-depleted transplantation in children. Molecular barcoding with unique molecular identifiers was used for the TCRbeta library. From the PCR reads, TCRdb called clonotypes with MiXCR, one entry per CDR3 protein. The sample carries 200,000 to 250,000 distinct CDR3 sequences, 7.5% to 10% recorded once. The specimen was PBMCs from the stem cell graft donor, collected from the stem cell graft. The origin of the receptors is a human donor who donated a stem cell graft to a child with SCID.

This clonotype was seen at least ten times. The CDR3 sequence: CASIPQGIAGYTF. The CDR3, as DNA: TGTGCCAGCATACCACAGGGGATTGCTGGCTACACCTTC. This chain links TRBV7-9 with TRBJ1-2, with 7 nucleotides matching TRBD1. CDR1 SEHNR and CDR2 FQNEAQ come from the germline V gene (reference sequence). There are 13 residues in the CDR3. V lost 7 bases, J lost 7 bases, and 9 bases stayed unmatched.

This clonotype came up many times. The chain uses TRBV27 and TRBJ2-3; TRBD2 matches 12 bases. After removal of 2 bases from V and 4 bases from J, the junction contained 7 bases not matched to a gene. There are 17 residues in the CDR3. Germline values: CDR1 MNHEY, CDR2 SMNVEV (reference sequence). CDR3: CASSLLLAGGRADTQYF. In DNA, the CDR3 is TGTGCCAGCAGTTTACTGCTAGCGGGGGGGCGGGCAGATACGCAGTATTTT.

In this sample, this clonotype turned up many times. This rearrangement joins TRBV20-1 to TRBJ1-6; 8 nucleotides match TRBD1. This CDR3 region has 14 residues. J gave up 5 bases and V 6 bases, and 6 bases lay outside the gene matches. Germline V gene lookup returns CDR1 DFQATT and CDR2 SNEGSKA (reference sequence). The CDR3 DNA is TGCAGTGCATCAGGACAGGGTCATAATTCACCCCTCCACTTT. Residues: CSASGQGHNSPLHF.

This clonotype was observed a handful of times. This chain connects TRBV20-1 to TRBJ2-1; 9 positions match TRBD2. The CDR3 sequence is 15 residues long. J gave up 8 bases and V 4 bases, and 12 bases lay outside the gene matches. The germline gives CDR1 DFQATT, CDR2 SNEGSKA (reference sequence). The CDR3 DNA is TGCAGTGCTATGCCTGGGGCGGGGGGGAAGGATGAGCAGTTCTTC. Translated, it gives CSAMPGAGGKDEQFF.

This clonotype was recorded at least ten times. The V gene is TRBV9, the J gene TRBJ2-5, with 11 bases aligning to TRBD2. Germline V gene lookup returns CDR1 SGDLS and CDR2 YYNGEE. The CDR3 runs 17 residues. V shed 2 bases, J shed 1 base, and the junction held 7 bases outside the gene matches. CDR3 DNA sequence: TGTGCCAGCAGCGTGGGGGGACTAGCGGAGCCCCAAGAGACCCAGTACTTC. Translation: CASSVGGLAEPQETQYF.